This T cell receptor (beta chain) was documented in a study of CXCR3-negative and CXCR3-positive naive CD8 T cells. Germline assignment: CDR1 LNHNV and CDR2 YYDKDF (reference sequence). The CDR3 extends over 19 amino acids. The method, 5' RACE with UMI labels, was used to prepare the TRB cDNA libraries. After re-calling the 5' RACE reads, TCRdb lists one entry per CDR3 protein, DNA absent. This table lists roughly 86,000 distinct CDR3 sequences. V gene TRBV15 combines with J gene TRBJ2-1; TCRdb lists TRBD2, though no DNA is available to test this call. The TCR comes from a human donor in good health. Some clones in this sample may be carry-over from other donors' samples. The sample was naive CXCR3- CD8+ T cells from blood. As for subset: CD45RO-CCR7+CD27+CD95- naive CD8+ T cells lacking CXCR3 (TNR3-). The CDR3 reads CATSSGPSVGVAVDNEQFF.